This record looks at one T cell receptor beta chain sequence and its context. Its antigen remains unknown. The CDR3 extends 3 residues past the end of the read, so its final part is completed from the germline J gene. This sample is drawn from a study of T cell clonality in common variable immunodeficiency. CDR3 length: 13 residues. Germline trimming cut 6 bases from V and 6 bases from J; bases unmatched to any gene: 8. Per the germline V gene, CDR1 is LNHDA and CDR2 is SQIVND (reference sequence). Sequencing used immunoSEQ multiplex PCR; TCRdb keeps in-frame clones, though not all of them. The sample holds 25,000 to 35,000 clones, and no clone turns up only once. Study-wide results and caveats: Fewer deletions and N-nucleotide insertions were reportedly seen in common variable immunodeficiency TCR beta sequences. The cause of increased CVID clonality remains unclear without subpopulation sequencing.

The sequence was obtained from a human donor with common variable immunodeficiency. The rearrangement uses TRBV19 and TRBJ2-7; TRBD1 agrees at 7 bases. The specimen was peripheral blood mononuclear cells. The CDR3 sequence: CASSFVGGGEQYF. CDR3 bases read: TGTGCCAGTAGCTTCGTAGGGGGCGGCGAG.